One and the same sample provided the 7 T cell receptor beta chains below, sequenced in a study of T cell clonotyping in hematopoietic cell transplantation. TCRdb's table, derived via immunoSEQ multiplex PCR, lists solely in-frame clones and lacks some. In the table there are tens of thousands of clones, about 93% of which are singletons. Specimen: peripheral blood mononuclear cells. The origin of the receptors is a woman aged 45-65 years in good health. Some clones in this sample may be carry-over from other donors' samples.

As DNA, the CDR3 is TGTGCCAGCGTCGGACAGACTGAAGCTTTCTTT. It encodes CASVGQTEAFF. The chain employs TRBV6-5 and TRBJ1-1, with D possibly being TRBD1 (6 bases). CDR1 is MNHEY, CDR2 SVGAGI, per germline. CDR3 length equals 11 residues. Trimming shortened V by 8 bases and J by 5 bases, and 9 bases separated the two germline ends.

The chain couples TRBV9 to TRBJ1-2; perhaps TRBD1 as D (5 bases). This CDR3 is 15 amino acids long. Per germline, CDR1 SGDLS and CDR2 YYNGEE. With 4 bases removed from V and 3 bases from J, the gap between germline ends came to 16 bases. The CDR3 bases are TGTGCCAGCAGCCCCCCTAGTACGGGGCACTATGGCTACACCTTC. It encodes CASSPPSTGHYGYTF.

In its sample, this clone was seen once. The V gene is TRBV7-2, the J gene TRBJ2-2; 7 nucleotides line up with TRBD2. Trimming took 5 bases from V and 0 from J; bases not matched to a gene: 9. Germline-derived CDR1 and CDR2 are SGHTA and FQGNSA. The CDR3 covers 17 residues. The chain's CDR3 is CASSHAIAGPNTGELFF. The CDR3, as DNA: TGTGCCAGCAGCCACGCTATAGCGGGCCCGAACACCGGGGAGCTGTTTTTT.

The chain links TRBV14 to TRBJ1-3; D is undetermined. The CDR3 contains 16 residues. Germline-derived CDR1 and CDR2 are SGHDN and FVKESK. Trimming removed 3 bases from V and 4 bases from J, with 16 bases in between. CDR3 region: CASSQWQNGRGNTIYF. CDR3 sequence (DNA): TGTGCCAGCAGCCAGTGGCAGAATGGTCGGGGAAACACCATATATTTT.

The J gene is TRBJ1-2, the V gene TRBV7-2, with D perhaps matching TRBD1 (5 bases). The CDR3 sequence is 13 residues long. Trimming removed 1 base at V and 8 bases at J, with 11 bases between. CDR1 and CDR2 (germline): SGHTA, FQGNSA. For the CDR3, the DNA is TGTGCCAGCAGCTTAGATCGCGACAGCGGCTACACCTTC. Protein sequence: CASSLDRDSGYTF.

The V call is TRBV6-6, the J call TRBJ1-2; D ambiguous. The V end was cut by 2 bases, the J end by 8 bases, with 9 bases between. CDR3 length equals 12 residues. CDR1 MNHNY and CDR2 SVGAGI come from the germline V gene (reference sequence). Here the CDR3 reads CASSYGPGGYTF. The CDR3 bases are TGTGCCAGCAGTTACGGGCCGGGAGGCTACACCTTC.

This clone has only one observation. V usage is TRBV5-1 and J usage is TRBJ2-5; D gene unclear. Germline CDR1 is SGHRS and CDR2 is YFSETQ. The CDR3 is 13 amino acids. V lost 2 bases and J 1 base, leaving 6 bases between the germline ends. The CDR3: CASSFGSQETQYF. The CDR3 coding sequence is TGCGCCAGCAGCTTCGGATCCCAAGAGACCCAGTACTTC.